This T cell receptor (beta chain) stems from a study of CD8 T cells in Susac syndrome. About the research overall: Of the sequenced Susac syndrome patients, six had active disease and eight were in remission. Study-wide points: The study admitted that it had a relatively small number of individuals in its TCR sequencing and HLA analysis.

Reverse transcription of roughly 0.45 to 1 ug RNA used random hexamers. An immunoSEQ multiplex PCR generated amplified TCR beta CDR3 products spanning 54 Vbeta and 13 Jbeta. TCRdb itself ran the immunoSEQ multiplex PCR reads through MiXCR, one entry per CDR3 protein. The sample lists some 240,000 distinct CDR3 sequences, about 96% seen once, with approximately 0.094% in the top ten. Patients with Susac syndrome met diagnostic criteria defined recently for definite or probable disease. V gave up 2 bases and J gave up 5 bases, with 18 bases separating them. Germline values: CDR1 LGHDT, CDR2 YNNKEL (reference sequence). The CDR3 runs 16 residues. To note about this clonotype: Its antigen is unidentified.

The J gene is TRBJ2-5, the V gene TRBV3-1; tentatively, D is TRBD2 (6 bases). The clonotype comes from a human donor with Susac syndrome. The sample taken for sequencing was CD4+ T cells from PBMCs. CDR3 sequence reads: CASSQRGLTLVETQYF. For the CDR3, the DNA is TGTGCCAGCAGCCAACGGGGACTCACGCTTGTCGAGACCCAGTACTTC.